The next 2 T cell receptor beta chains were all read from a single sample in a study of human T cells and chemical hapten exposure. Time point specified: patch test 3, about 24 weeks after DPC sensitization. Treatment described: therapeutic diphenylcyclopropenone sensitization with weekly scalp DPC. TCRdb re-derived calls from the RACE reads in MiXCR, one entry per CDR3 protein. The sample gives just under 65,000 distinct CDR3 sequences, about 10% of which show up once; roughly 2% is in the top ten. Sequenced material: whole blood, taken in connection with sensitization to the hapten diphenylcyclopropenone (DPC). The receptors shown here come from a woman under 40 with alopecia areata. Some clones in this sample may be carry-over from other donors' samples.

This clonotype has a count of ten or more. V and J are TRBV18 and TRBJ1-6; a possible D gene is TRBD1 (5 bases). Trimming pared 8 bases from V and 0 bases from J, leaving 8 bases between. From germline, CDR1 is KGHSH and CDR2 LQKENI. The CDR3 has 14 amino acids. The chain's CDR3 is CASRQSSYNSPLHF. CDR3 in DNA: TGTGCCAGCAGACAGAGCTCCTATAATTCACCCCTCCACTTT. Full variable domain (missing parts from reference TRBV18 and TRBJ1-6): NAGVMQNPRHLVRRRGQEARLRCSPMKGHSHVYWYRQLPEEGLKFMVYLQKENIIDESGMPKERFSAEFPKEGPSILRIQQVVRGDSAAYFCASRQSSYNSPLHFGNGTRLTVT.

A few counts support this clonotype. As DNA, the CDR3 is TGTGCCAGCAGCTTGGTACCTGGTTCCTACGAGCAGTACTTC. It translates to CASSLVPGSYEQYF. The chain combines TRBV5-6 with TRBJ2-7, with D unclear. Germline V gene lookup returns CDR1 SGHDT and CDR2 YYEEEE. CDR3 size: 14 residues. The V and J ends lost 0 bases and 1 base respectively, with 8 bases between them.